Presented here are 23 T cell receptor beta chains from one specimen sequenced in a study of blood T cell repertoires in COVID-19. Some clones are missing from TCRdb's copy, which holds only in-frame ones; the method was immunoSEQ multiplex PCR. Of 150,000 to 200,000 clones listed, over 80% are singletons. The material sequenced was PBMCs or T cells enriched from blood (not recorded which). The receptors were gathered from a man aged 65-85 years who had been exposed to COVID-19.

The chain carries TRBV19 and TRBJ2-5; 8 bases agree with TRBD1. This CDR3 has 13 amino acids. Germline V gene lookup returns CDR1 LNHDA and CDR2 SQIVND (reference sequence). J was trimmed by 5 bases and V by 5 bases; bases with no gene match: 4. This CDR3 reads CASSSGQGETQYF. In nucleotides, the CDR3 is TGTGCCAGTAGTTCCGGACAGGGTGAGACCCAGTACTTC.

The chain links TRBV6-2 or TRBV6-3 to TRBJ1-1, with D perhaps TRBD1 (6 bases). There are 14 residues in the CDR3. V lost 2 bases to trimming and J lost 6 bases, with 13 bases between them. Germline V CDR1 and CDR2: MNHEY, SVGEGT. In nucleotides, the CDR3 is TGTGCCAGCAGTTACACGAGGGGGACCTCTGAAGCTTTCTTT. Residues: CASSYTRGTSEAFF.

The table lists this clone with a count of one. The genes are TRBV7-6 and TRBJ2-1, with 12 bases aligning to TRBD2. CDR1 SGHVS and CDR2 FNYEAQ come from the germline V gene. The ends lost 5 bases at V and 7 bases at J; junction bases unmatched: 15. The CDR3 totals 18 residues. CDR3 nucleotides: TGTGCCAGCAGCGCAAGGACTAGCGGGATCCATGGAGTGAATGAGCAGTTCTTC. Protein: CASSARTSGIHGVNEQFF.

CDR3 sequence reads: CASSQRLAGRRTNEQFF. The CDR3 DNA reads as TGTGCCAGCAGCCAGCGTCTAGCGGGAAGAAGGACCAATGAGCAGTTCTTC. V is TRBV3-1 (or the pseudogene TRBV3-2) and J is TRBJ2-1, with 9 bases identical to TRBD2. Germline loops: CDR1 LGHDT, CDR2 YNNKEL (reference sequence). V was pared by 3 bases and J by 6 bases, with 12 bases of the junction left unmatched. This CDR3 comprises 17 residues.

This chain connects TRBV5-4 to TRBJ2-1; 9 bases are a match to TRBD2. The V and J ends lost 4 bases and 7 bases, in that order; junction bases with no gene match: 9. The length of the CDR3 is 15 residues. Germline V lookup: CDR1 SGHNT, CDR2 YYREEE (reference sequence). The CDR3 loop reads CASSPRSGGPNEQFF. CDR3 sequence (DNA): TGTGCCAGCAGCCCCAGGAGCGGGGGGCCAAATGAGCAGTTCTTC.

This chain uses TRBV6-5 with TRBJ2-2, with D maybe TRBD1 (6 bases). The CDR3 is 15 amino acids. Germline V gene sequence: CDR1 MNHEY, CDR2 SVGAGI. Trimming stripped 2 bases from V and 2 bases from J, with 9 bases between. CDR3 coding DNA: TGTGCCAGCAGTTACATCAGGGGAAACACCGGGGAGCTGTTTTTT. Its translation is CASSYIRGNTGELFF.

The CDR3 DNA sequence: TGCGCCAGCAGCCAAGGCTGGGGCCACACCGGGGAGCTGTTTTTT. Translation: CASSQGWGHTGELFF. This chain connects TRBV4-3 to TRBJ2-2; tentatively, D is TRBD1 (5 bases). V lost 1 base and J lost 3, with 9 bases in between. This CDR3 is built from 15 residues. Germline V gene data show CDR1 as LGHNA and CDR2 as YSLEER.

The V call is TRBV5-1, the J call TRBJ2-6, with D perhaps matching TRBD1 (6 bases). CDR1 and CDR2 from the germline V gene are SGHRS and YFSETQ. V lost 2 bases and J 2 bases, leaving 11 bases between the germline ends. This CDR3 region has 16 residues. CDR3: CASSLQGSTGANVLTF. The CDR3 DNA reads TGCGCCAGCAGCTTACAGGGTTCCACTGGGGCCAACGTCCTGACTTTC.

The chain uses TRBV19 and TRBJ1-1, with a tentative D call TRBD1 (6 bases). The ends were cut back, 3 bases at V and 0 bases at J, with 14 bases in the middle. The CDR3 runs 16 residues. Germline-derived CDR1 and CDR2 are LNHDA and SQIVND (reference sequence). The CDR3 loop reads CASSMPTGKLNTEAFF. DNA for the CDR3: TGTGCCAGTAGTATGCCGACAGGAAAGTTGAACACTGAAGCTTTCTTT. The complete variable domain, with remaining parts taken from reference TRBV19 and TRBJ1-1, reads DGGITQSPKYLFRKEGQNVTLSCEQNLNHDAMYWYRQDPGQGLRLIYYSQIVNDFQKGDIAEGYSVSREKKESFPLTVTSAQKNPTAFYLCASSMPTGKLNTEAFFGQGTRLTVV.

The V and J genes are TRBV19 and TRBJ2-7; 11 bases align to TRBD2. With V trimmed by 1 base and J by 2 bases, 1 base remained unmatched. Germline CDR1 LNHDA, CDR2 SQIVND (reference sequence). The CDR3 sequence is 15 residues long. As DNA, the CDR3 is TGTGCCAGTAGTATAGCGGGACTAGCGGCCTACGAGCAGTACTTC. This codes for CASSIAGLAAYEQYF.

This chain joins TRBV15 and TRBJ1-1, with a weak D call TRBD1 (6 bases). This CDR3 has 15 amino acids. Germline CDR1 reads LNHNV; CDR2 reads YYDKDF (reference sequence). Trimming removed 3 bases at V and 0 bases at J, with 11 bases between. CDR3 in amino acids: CATSRGALMNTEAFF. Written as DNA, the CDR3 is TGTGCCACCAGCAGGGGGGCCCTGATGAACACTGAAGCTTTCTTT.

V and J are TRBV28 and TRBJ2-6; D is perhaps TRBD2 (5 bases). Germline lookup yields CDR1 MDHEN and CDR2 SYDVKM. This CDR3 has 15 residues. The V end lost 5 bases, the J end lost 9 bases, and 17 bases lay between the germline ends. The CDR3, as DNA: TGTGCCAGCAGTCCTATCCGGGGAGTGGTCAACGTCCTGACTTTC. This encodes CASSPIRGVVNVLTF.

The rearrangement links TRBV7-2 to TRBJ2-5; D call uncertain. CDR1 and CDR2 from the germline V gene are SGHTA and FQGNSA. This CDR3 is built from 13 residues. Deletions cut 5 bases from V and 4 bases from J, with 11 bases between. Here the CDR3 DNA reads TGTGCCAGCAGCAAGGCAGGCAGAGAGACCCAGTACTTC. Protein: CASSKAGRETQYF.

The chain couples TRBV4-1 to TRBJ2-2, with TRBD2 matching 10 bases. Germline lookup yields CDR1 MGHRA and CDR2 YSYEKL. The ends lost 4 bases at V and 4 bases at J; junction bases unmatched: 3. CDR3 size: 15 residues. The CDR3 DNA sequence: TGCGCCAGCAGCCGGATAGCGGGGGGCACCGGGGAGCTGTTTTTT. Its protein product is CASSRIAGGTGELFF.

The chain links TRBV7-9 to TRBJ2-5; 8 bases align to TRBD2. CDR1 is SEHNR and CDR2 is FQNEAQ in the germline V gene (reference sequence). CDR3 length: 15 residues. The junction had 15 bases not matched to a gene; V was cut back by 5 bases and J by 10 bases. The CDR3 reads CASSGQQGRSGGQYF. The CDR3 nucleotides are TGTGCCAGCAGCGGGCAACAGGGTCGGAGCGGGGGCCAGTACTTC.

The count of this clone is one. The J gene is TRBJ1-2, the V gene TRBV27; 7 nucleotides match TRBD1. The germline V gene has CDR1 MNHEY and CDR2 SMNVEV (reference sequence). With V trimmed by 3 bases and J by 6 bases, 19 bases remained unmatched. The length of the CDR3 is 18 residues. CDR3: CASSFTGTEIEGSDGYTF. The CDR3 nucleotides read TGTGCCAGCAGTTTTACCGGGACAGAAATTGAAGGATCTGATGGCTACACCTTC.

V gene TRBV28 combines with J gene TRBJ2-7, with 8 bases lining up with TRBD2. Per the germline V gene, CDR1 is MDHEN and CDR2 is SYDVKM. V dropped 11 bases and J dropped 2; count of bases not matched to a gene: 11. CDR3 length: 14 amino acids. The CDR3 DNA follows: TGTGCCGCCGGGGCGGGGGGCACCCCCTACGAGCAGTACTTC. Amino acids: CAAGAGGTPYEQYF.

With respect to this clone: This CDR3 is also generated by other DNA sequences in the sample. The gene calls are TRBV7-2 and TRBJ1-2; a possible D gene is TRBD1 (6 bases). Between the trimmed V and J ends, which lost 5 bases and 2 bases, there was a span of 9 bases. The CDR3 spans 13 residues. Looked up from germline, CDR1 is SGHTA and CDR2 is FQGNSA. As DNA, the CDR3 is TGTGCCAGCAGCCTTGGACAGAACTATGGCTACACCTTC. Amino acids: CASSLGQNYGYTF.

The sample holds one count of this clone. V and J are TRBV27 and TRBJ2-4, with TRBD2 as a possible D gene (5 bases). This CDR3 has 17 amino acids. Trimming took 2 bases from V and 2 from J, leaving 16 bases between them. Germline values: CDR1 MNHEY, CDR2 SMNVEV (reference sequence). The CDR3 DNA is TGTGCCAGCAGTTTAGCACCGGGATCTGGGTCCAAAAACATTCAGTACTTC. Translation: CASSLAPGSGSKNIQYF.

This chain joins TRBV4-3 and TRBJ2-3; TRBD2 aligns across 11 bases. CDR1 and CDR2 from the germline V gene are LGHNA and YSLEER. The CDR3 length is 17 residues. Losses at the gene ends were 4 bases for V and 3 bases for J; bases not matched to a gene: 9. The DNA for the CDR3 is TGCGCCAGCAGCCCCCGGGGGATAGCGGGGGGGACAGATACGCAGTATTTT. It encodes CASSPRGIAGGTDTQYF.

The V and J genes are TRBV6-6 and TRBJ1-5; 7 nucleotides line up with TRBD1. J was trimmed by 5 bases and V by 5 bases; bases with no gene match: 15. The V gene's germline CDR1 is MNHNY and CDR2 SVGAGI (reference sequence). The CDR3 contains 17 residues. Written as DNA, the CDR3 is TGTGCCAGCAGTCCGTCCTCGGGGACAGCCCTTTATCAGCCCCAGCATTTT. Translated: CASSPSSGTALYQPQHF.

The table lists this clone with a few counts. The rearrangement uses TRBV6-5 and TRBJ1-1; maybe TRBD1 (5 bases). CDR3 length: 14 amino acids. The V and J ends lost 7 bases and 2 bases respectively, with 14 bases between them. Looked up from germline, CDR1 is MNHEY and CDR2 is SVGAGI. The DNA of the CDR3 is TGTGCCAGCACTTCCGGGGCGGGAAACACTGAAGCTTTCTTT. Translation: CASTSGAGNTEAFF.

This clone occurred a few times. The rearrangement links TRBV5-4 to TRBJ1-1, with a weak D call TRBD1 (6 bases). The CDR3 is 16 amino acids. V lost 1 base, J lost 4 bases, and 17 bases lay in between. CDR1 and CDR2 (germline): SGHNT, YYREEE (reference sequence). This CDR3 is CASSLQGQILVTEAFF. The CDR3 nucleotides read TGTGCCAGCAGCTTGCAGGGACAAATATTAGTCACTGAAGCTTTCTTT.